This T cell receptor (beta chain) is drawn from a study of T-cell memory formation after mild COVID-19. Study context: Among the donors, TCR clusters were largely specific to each donor.

Study-wide results and limits: Clones shrinking between day 15 and 85 showed a balanced CD4/CD8 split, and those that grew later tilted toward CD4+. Mostly located in CM and EM were contracting CD4+ clones, with contracting CD8+ clones located in EMRA.

A word on this clonotype: Its antigen is undetermined.

Barcoded TCR alpha and TCR beta cDNA libraries with UMIs came from 5'RACE using constant-segment primers. TCRdb re-analysed the 5' RACE reads in MiXCR, keeping a single row per CDR3 protein. Found here are under 450,000 distinct CDR3 sequences, 20% to 25% of them singletons; the top ten hold under 25%. J gave up 6 bases and V 0 bases, and 4 bases lay outside the gene matches. Germline V gene data show CDR1 as LGHNA and CDR2 as YNFKEQ. CDR3 length: 15 residues. The sequenced sample was PBMCs or a T cell subset sorted from them (not recorded which). The chain carries TRBV4-2 and TRBJ2-1, with 8 bases that match TRBD1. The sequence came from a man younger than 35 who had mild COVID-19 (a few samples of this study predate the infection). Cell type and time point are not known. The chain's CDR3 is CASSQDPTGGNEQFF. CDR3 nucleotide sequence: TGTGCCAGCAGCCAAGATCCAACAGGGGGCAATGAGCAGTTCTTC.